Listed here are 28 T cell receptor beta chains from one sample, sequenced in a study of PD-L1 blockade in urothelial cancer. The method was immunoSEQ multiplex PCR; TCRdb's version includes in-frame clones alone and lacks a portion of them. Among 85,000 to 90,000 clones, 70% to 90% were seen once, and the ten largest hold under 15%. The time point here: pretreatment peripheral blood. The material sequenced was PBMCs, taken around atezolizumab (anti-PD-L1) treatment. These TCRs come from a man in his fifties or sixties with urothelial cancer.

This clone was seen a few times. V usage is TRBV2 and J usage is TRBJ2-3, with 8 bases matching TRBD1. Germline V gene lookup returns CDR1 SNHLY and CDR2 FYNNEI. There are 14 residues in the CDR3. Germline trimming cut 10 bases from V and 4 bases from J; bases unmatched to any gene: 10. CDR3 sequence (DNA): TGTGCCATCAAGGACAGGGAGGAATCAGATACGCAGTATTTT. As protein: CAIKDREESDTQYF.

The chain carries TRBV10-2 and TRBJ2-1; 9 bases align to TRBD2. The CDR3 consists of 16 residues. V shed 3 bases and J 3 bases; nucleotides not matched to a gene: 6. Looked up from germline, CDR1 is WSHSY and CDR2 is SAAADI. The chain's CDR3 is CASSERREGFYNEQFF. The CDR3 region has the DNA TGCGCCAGCAGTGAACGGCGGGAGGGCTTCTACAATGAGCAGTTCTTC.

The V call is TRBV5-1, the J call TRBJ2-1; D gene unclear. V was shortened by 3 bases and J by 0 bases, with 10 bases between the two germline ends. Germline CDR1 and CDR2: SGHRS and YFSETQ. This CDR3 spans 15 amino acids. The CDR3 loop is CASSSQAYSYNEQFF. In nucleotides, the CDR3 is TGCGCCAGCAGCTCTCAGGCTTACTCCTACAATGAGCAGTTCTTC.

This chain links TRBV18 with TRBJ1-2; 9 bases line up with TRBD1. V lost 3 bases, J lost 4 bases, and 9 bases stayed unmatched. The CDR3 has 16 amino acids. Per germline, CDR1 KGHSH and CDR2 LQKENI. CDR3: CASSPQPGQGPYGYTF. In DNA form, the CDR3 reads TGTGCCAGCTCACCGCAGCCGGGACAGGGTCCCTATGGCTACACCTTC.

This clone was seen a few times. This rearrangement joins TRBV7-6 to TRBJ2-7; 9 nucleotides match TRBD1. Unmatched junction bases numbered 1, after V lost 1 base and J lost 3 bases. The germline gives CDR1 SGHVS, CDR2 FNYEAQ. The CDR3 contains 14 residues. The CDR3, as DNA: TGTGCCAGCAGCTTAGAGGGACAGGGCTACGAGCAGTACTTC. It yields the protein CASSLEGQGYEQYF.

This clone was found a few times. V is TRBV19 and J is TRBJ2-7, with 9 positions matching TRBD1. Germline CDR1 LNHDA, CDR2 SQIVND (reference sequence). The ends lost 6 bases at V and 2 bases at J; junction bases unmatched: 8. The CDR3 consists of 15 residues. CDR3 loop: CASRRVWDRAYEQYF. CDR3 in DNA: TGTGCCAGTAGGAGGGTGTGGGACAGGGCCTACGAGCAGTACTTC.

The chain carries TRBV11-2 and TRBJ2-3; possibly TRBD1 for D (5 bases). V was trimmed by 0 bases and J by 2 bases, leaving 12 bases between them. The CDR3 totals 16 residues. Germline values: CDR1 SGHAT, CDR2 FQNNGV. The DNA for the CDR3 is TGTGCCAGCAGCTTAGATAAGGGGTCAAACACAGATACGCAGTATTTT. Its translation is CASSLDKGSNTDTQYF.

This chain connects TRBV4-1 to TRBJ2-1; 9 bases line up with TRBD2. The germline V gene encodes CDR1 MGHRA and CDR2 YSYEKL. CDR3 length: 15 residues. V trimming: 6 bases; J trimming: 4 bases; junction bases outside the gene matches: 7. CDR3 nucleotides: TGCGCCAGCAGGGCGGGGGGGGGATTTTACAATGAGCAGTTCTTC. The encoded protein is CASRAGGGFYNEQFF.

This chain connects TRBV29-1 to TRBJ2-5; 7 bases match TRBD2. Germline-derived CDR1 and CDR2 are SQVTM and ANQGSEA. The CDR3 has 18 residues. V shed 1 base, J shed 13 bases, and the junction held 27 bases outside the gene matches. CDR3 DNA sequence: TGCAGCGTTGAAGTCCGGTGGGAACCAACGGGGGGATTACGAGTGCGGTACTTC. Translating gives CSVEVRWEPTGGLRVRYF.

The chain has TRBV19 and TRBJ1-4; D possibly corresponds to TRBD1 (5 bases). Germline lookup yields CDR1 LNHDA and CDR2 SQIVND (reference sequence). The CDR3 runs to 15 residues. V lost 5 bases and J lost 8, with 18 bases in between. CDR3: CASSPYQGRGEKLFF. In DNA form, the CDR3 reads TGTGCCAGTAGTCCATACCAGGGAAGGGGAGAAAAACTGTTTTTT.

The chain has TRBV4-1 and TRBJ1-1; the match to TRBD1 covers 8 bases. The V gene's germline CDR1 is MGHRA and CDR2 YSYEKL. The CDR3 covers 19 residues. The V segment lost 0 bases and the J segment 1 base; nucleotides outside the gene matches: 13. The CDR3 DNA reads as TGCGCCAGCAGCCAAGAAGAGAAGACAGGGGACCCCTCGAACACTGAAGCTTTCTTT. This sequence encodes CASSQEEKTGDPSNTEAFF.

The rearrangement joins TRBV5-4 to TRBJ2-1; 14 nucleotides match TRBD2. J lost 1 base, V lost 0 bases, and 9 bases had no gene match. CDR1 is SGHNT and CDR2 is YYREEE in the germline V gene (reference sequence). CDR3 size: 20 residues. The CDR3 reads CASSLELRLAGGGSYNEQFF. In nucleotides, the CDR3 is TGTGCCAGCAGCTTGGAGCTGAGACTAGCGGGGGGGGGATCCTACAATGAGCAGTTCTTC.

V and J are TRBV29-1 and TRBJ1-1, with TRBD1 matching 9 bases. The CDR3 is 12 residues long. Germline assignment: CDR1 SQVTM and CDR2 ANQGSEA. The V segment lost 6 bases and the J segment 5 bases; nucleotides outside the gene matches: 4. CDR3 amino acids: CSVGQGKTEAFF. The CDR3 bases are TGCAGCGTCGGACAGGGGAAGACTGAAGCTTTCTTT. The full variable domain, its missing parts supplied by reference TRBV29-1 and TRBJ1-1, is SAVISQKPSRDICQRGTSLTIQCQVDSQVTMMFWYRQQPGQSLTLIATANQGSEATYESGFVIDKFPISRPNLTFSTLTVSNMSPEDSSIYLCSVGQGKTEAFFGQGTRLTVV.

The chain uses TRBV6-1 and TRBJ2-1; the D gene is possibly TRBD2 (7 bases). CDR1 MNHNS and CDR2 SASEGT come from the germline V gene. V was trimmed by 2 bases and J by 4 bases, leaving 15 bases between them. The CDR3 has 16 amino acids. This CDR3 is CASSEWRGGAYNEQFF. As DNA, the CDR3 is TGTGCCAGCAGTGAATGGCGTGGGGGGGCTTACAATGAGCAGTTCTTC.

V usage is TRBV28 and J usage is TRBJ2-7; D may be TRBD1 (5 bases). Trimming shortened V by 3 bases and J by 4 bases, and 13 bases separated the two germline ends. The CDR3 length is 14 residues. CDR1 is MDHEN and CDR2 is SYDVKM in the germline V gene. The CDR3 region has the DNA TGTGCCAGCAGTTTTCTGGACACAGGATACGAGCAGTACTTC. This encodes CASSFLDTGYEQYF.

The CDR3, as DNA: TGCGCCAGCAGCCAAGACGCGGGAGGAAAGTACAATGAGCAGTTCTTC. Protein: CASSQDAGGKYNEQFF. This chain connects TRBV4-3 to TRBJ2-1, with 8 bases identical to TRBD2. V gave up 0 bases and J gave up 4 bases; unmatched junction bases: 5. The CDR3 is made up of 16 amino acids. From germline, CDR1 is LGHNA and CDR2 YSLEER.

The V and J genes are TRBV5-5 and TRBJ1-5, with D tentatively TRBD1 (6 bases). Trimming stripped 4 bases from V and 4 bases from J, with 15 bases between. Germline V gene data show CDR1 as SGHKS and CDR2 as YYEKEE (reference sequence). The CDR3 is 15 amino acids. DNA for the CDR3: TGTGCCAGCAGCGTGGGGGCTGGCAGAAATCAGCCCCAGCATTTT. It specifies CASSVGAGRNQPQHF.

The V gene is TRBV6-6, the J gene TRBJ2-5, with 8 bases matching TRBD1. The germline gives CDR1 MNHNY, CDR2 SVGAGI (reference sequence). The CDR3 has 14 residues. V shed 0 bases and J 8 bases; nucleotides not matched to a gene: 5. The CDR3 here is CASSYSGQGNTQYF. CDR3 bases: TGTGCCAGCAGTTACTCCGGACAGGGTAATACCCAGTACTTC.

The gene calls are TRBV18 and TRBJ1-4; D possibly corresponds to TRBD1 (5 bases). Per germline, CDR1 KGHSH and CDR2 LQKENI. V was clipped by 6 bases and J by 4 bases, with 15 bases between them. CDR3 length: 15 residues. Here the CDR3 reads CASSPGEGRNEKLFF. The DNA of the CDR3 is TGTGCCAGCTCGCCCGGGGAGGGACGTAATGAAAAACTGTTTTTT.

The gene calls are TRBV28 and TRBJ1-2, with 8 bases that match TRBD1. This CDR3 has 14 amino acids. Germline values: CDR1 MDHEN, CDR2 SYDVKM. Trimming removed 7 bases from V and 4 bases from J; junction bases left unmatched: 8. The CDR3 DNA reads TGTGCCAGCACCATGGACAGGGCGTTCTATGGCTACACCTTC. The encoded protein is CASTMDRAFYGYTF.

The chain is built from TRBV5-6 and TRBJ2-1; possible D gene TRBD2, 6 bases. The CDR3 is 13 residues long. Germline V gene sequence: CDR1 SGHDT, CDR2 YYEEEE. V was trimmed by 4 bases and J by 3 bases, leaving 8 bases between them. The CDR3 DNA sequence: TGTGCCAGCAGCGAGGGACTCTACAATGAGCAGTTCTTC. Residues: CASSEGLYNEQFF.

The rearrangement links TRBV5-1 to TRBJ1-3; D is uncertain. The germline V gene encodes CDR1 SGHRS and CDR2 YFSETQ. V was pared by 3 bases and J by 4 bases, with 8 bases between. The length of the CDR3 is 13 residues. The CDR3 nucleotides read TGCGCCAGCAGCTCCCAACAGGGAAACACCATATATTTT. Translation gives CASSSQQGNTIYF.

The V gene is TRBV2, the J gene TRBJ1-5, with a possible D match to TRBD1 (6 bases). Deletions cut 8 bases from V and 10 bases from J, with 18 bases between. This CDR3 contains 13 residues. Germline V gene lookup returns CDR1 SNHLY and CDR2 FYNNEI. CDR3 in amino acids: CASGGQLISPQHF. CDR3 sequence (DNA): TGTGCCAGCGGGGGACAACTCATATCACCCCAGCATTTT.

The CDR3 loop is CASRLSGINTEAFF. CDR3 nucleotide sequence: TGTGCCAGCAGGTTGTCGGGGATAAACACTGAAGCTTTCTTT. V is TRBV6-5 and J is TRBJ1-1; D gene ambiguous. Trimming removed 6 bases at V and 2 bases at J, with 13 bases between. Germline V gene sequence: CDR1 MNHEY, CDR2 SVGAGI. CDR3 size: 14 residues.

In this sample, this clone turned up once. The chain joins TRBV19 to TRBJ2-5, with TRBD2 identical over 8 bases. J was trimmed by 4 bases and V by 2 bases; bases with no gene match: 12. Germline V gene data show CDR1 as LNHDA and CDR2 as SQIVND (reference sequence). The CDR3 has 17 residues. The CDR3 region is CASSIRGSGNFLETQYF. The CDR3 nucleotides read TGTGCCAGTAGTATAAGAGGTAGCGGGAATTTTTTAGAGACCCAGTACTTC.

The V and J genes are TRBV18 and TRBJ1-5; D is unclear. The CDR3 covers 15 residues. Germline V CDR1 and CDR2: KGHSH, LQKENI. The V and J ends lost 3 bases and 3 bases respectively, with 12 bases between them. CDR3 sequence reads: CASSPRTGINQPQHF. The DNA of the CDR3 is TGTGCCAGCTCACCGAGGACGGGGATCAATCAGCCCCAGCATTTT.

The chain joins TRBV7-2 to TRBJ2-7, with 7 bases aligning to TRBD2. CDR1 is SGHTA and CDR2 is FQGNSA in the germline V gene. The CDR3 consists of 15 residues. After removal of 0 bases from V and 2 bases from J, the junction contained 4 bases not matched to a gene. CDR3 region: CASSLATSVPYEQYF. DNA of the CDR3: TGTGCCAGCAGCTTAGCAACTAGCGTTCCCTACGAGCAGTACTTC.

The chain combines TRBV18 with TRBJ2-7; 8 nucleotides match TRBD1. CDR1 and CDR2 (germline): KGHSH, LQKENI. Trimming took 3 bases from V and 0 from J; bases not matched to a gene: 10. This CDR3 region has 17 residues. CDR3 residues: CASSPLTGASSSYEQYF. The CDR3 nucleotides read TGTGCCAGCTCACCGTTGACAGGGGCGTCCAGCTCCTACGAGCAGTACTTC.